This T cell receptor beta chain appears in the sequencing data of a study of early T cells in non-severe SARS-CoV-2 infection. Overall study results and limits: In VDJdb matching, anti-spike CD8 responses were favored while private and CD4 specificities went missing.

This clonotype was seen a few times. Its antigen is not identified. Unique molecular identifiers (one per individual cDNA molecule) were attached. Each CDR3 protein gets one entry after TCRdb re-called the 5' RACE reads with MiXCR. Of approximately 68,000 distinct CDR3 sequences listed, around 10% were seen once; the top ten hold 7.6%. V shed 4 bases and J shed 5 bases, with 19 bases lying between them. This CDR3 is 15 amino acids long. Germline CDR1 reads DFQATT; CDR2 reads SNEGSKA (reference sequence). The rearrangement joins TRBV20-1 to TRBJ2-3; D may be TRBD1 or TRBD2 (5 bases each). The sequence was obtained from an adult who was a healthcare worker with PCR-confirmed SARS-CoV-2 infection or an uninfected control (not recorded which). The sequenced sample was whole blood, obtained at baseline. CDR3 nucleotides: TGCAGTGCTACCCCCCGAACGGGGCAGGGAGATACGCAGTATTTT. It encodes CSATPRTGQGDTQYF.